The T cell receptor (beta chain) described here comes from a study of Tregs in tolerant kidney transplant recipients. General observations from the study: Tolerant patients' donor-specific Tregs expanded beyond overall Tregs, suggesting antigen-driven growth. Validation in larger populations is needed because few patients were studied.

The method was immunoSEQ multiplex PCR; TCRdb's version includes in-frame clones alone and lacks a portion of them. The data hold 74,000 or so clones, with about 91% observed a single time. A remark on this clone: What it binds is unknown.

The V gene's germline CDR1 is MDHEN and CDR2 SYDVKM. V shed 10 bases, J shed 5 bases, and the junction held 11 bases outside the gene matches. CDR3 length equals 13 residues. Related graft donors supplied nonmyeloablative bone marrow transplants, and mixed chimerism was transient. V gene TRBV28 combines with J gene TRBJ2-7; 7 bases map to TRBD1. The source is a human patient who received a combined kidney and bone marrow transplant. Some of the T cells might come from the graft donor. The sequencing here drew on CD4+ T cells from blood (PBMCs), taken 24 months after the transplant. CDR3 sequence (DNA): TGTGCCATCAACGACAGGGTCTTCCACGAGCAGTACTTC. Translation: CAINDRVFHEQYF. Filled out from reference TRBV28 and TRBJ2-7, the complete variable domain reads DVKVTQSSRYLVKRTGEKVFLECVQDMDHENMFWYRQDPGLGLRLIYFSYDVKMKEKGDIPEGYSVSREKKERFSLILESASTNQTSMYLCAINDRVFHEQYFGPGTRLTVT.